The 28 T cell receptor beta chains listed next were all sequenced from one sample in a study of response to subunit inactivated influenza vaccine. TCRdb redid the calling of the RT-PCR reads with MiXCR, one entry per CDR3 protein. The data show about 700,000 distinct CDR3 sequences, with more than 11% seen just once and 5.5% to 8% held by the top ten. The sample here was PBMCs from blood, taken less than 15 days before vaccination. These receptors were taken from a man aged 45-65 years who received an inactivated influenza vaccine.

This clonotype appeared a few times. This sequence joins TRBV11-3 and TRBJ2-2; 12 bases map to TRBD2. V lost 5 bases to trimming and J lost 4 bases; unmatched junction nucleotides: 2. Germline CDR1 SGHNT, CDR2 YENEEA. This CDR3 is built from 15 residues. Here the CDR3 reads CASSRTSGATGELFF. CDR3 coding DNA: TGTGCCAGCAGCCGGACTAGCGGGGCCACCGGGGAGCTGTTTTTT.

This chain joins TRBV20-1 and TRBJ2-7, with 14 positions matching TRBD2. With 1 base clipped from V and 4 bases from J, the junction kept 12 bases outside the gene matches. CDR1 DFQATT and CDR2 SNEGSKA come from the germline V gene (reference sequence). This CDR3 has 18 amino acids. CDR3 sequence (DNA): TGCAGTGCTAGAGCCGTGACAGGCAGGACTAGCGGGAGGTACGAGCAGTACTTC. Amino acids: CSARAVTGRTSGRYEQYF.

The sample holds a few counts of this clonotype. The chain combines TRBV19 with TRBJ2-5; tentatively, D is TRBD1 or TRBD2 (5 bases each). The germline V gene has CDR1 LNHDA and CDR2 SQIVND (reference sequence). V shed 0 bases and J shed 6 bases, with 11 bases lying between them. There are 14 residues in the CDR3. As DNA, the CDR3 is TGTGCCAGTAGTATAGATCACAGGAGGAAGACCCAGTACTTC. As protein: CASSIDHRRKTQYF.

This clonotype has just one count. The chain has TRBV9 and TRBJ2-7, with TRBD2 matching 8 bases. Germline V CDR1 and CDR2: SGDLS, YYNGEE. The CDR3 sequence is 14 residues long. With V trimmed by 2 bases and J by 5 bases, 6 bases remained unmatched. Written as DNA, the CDR3 is TGTGCCAGCAGCGTTAGCGGGACCCTCGACGAGCAGTACTTC. It yields the protein CASSVSGTLDEQYF.

This clonotype was seen repeatedly, ten times or more. The rearrangement uses TRBV7-9 and TRBJ2-7, with no clear D. This CDR3 spans 13 amino acids. Germline V CDR1 and CDR2: SEHNR, FQNEAQ (reference sequence). Trimming removed 5 bases from V and 4 bases from J, with 12 bases in between. The CDR3 DNA sequence: TGTGCCAGCAGCCCGGCCCCAGAGTACGAGCAGTACTTC. Translated: CASSPAPEYEQYF.

The chain employs TRBV12-3 or TRBV12-4 and TRBJ1-5; 11 bases align to TRBD1. Trimming removed 6 bases from V and 6 bases from J; junction bases left unmatched: 7. CDR3 length: 15 amino acids. The CDR3 bases are TGTGCCAGCAGAACCGGGACAGGGGGGGTTCAGCCCCAGCATTTT. Amino acid sequence: CASRTGTGGVQPQHF.

The rearrangement uses TRBV7-2 and TRBJ2-1, with D possibly TRBD2 on 6 matching bases. V lost 3 bases, J lost 5 bases, and 20 bases lay in between. The CDR3 runs to 17 residues. Germline lookup yields CDR1 SGHTA and CDR2 FQGNSA. The CDR3 reads CASSFPMKGLGNNEQFF. The CDR3 nucleotides read TGTGCCAGCAGCTTCCCTATGAAGGGACTCGGAAACAATGAGCAGTTCTTC. The full variable domain, with the rest looked up from reference TRBV7-2 and TRBJ2-1, is GAGVSQSPSNKVTEKGKDVELRCDPISGHTALYWYRQSLGQGLEFLIYFQGNSAPDKSGLPSDRFSAERTGGSVSTLTIQRTQQEDSAVYLCASSFPMKGLGNNEQFFGPGTRLTVL.

The chain links TRBV20-1 to TRBJ2-1; TRBD2 matches 10 bases. V trimming: 3 bases; J trimming: 4 bases; junction bases outside the gene matches: 3. This CDR3 region has 14 residues. Germline V lookup: CDR1 DFQATT, CDR2 SNEGSKA (reference sequence). DNA for the CDR3: TGCAGTGCTAGGAGAGCGGGGGGGTACAATGAGCAGTTCTTC. Translating gives CSARRAGGYNEQFF.

This chain joins TRBV5-1 and TRBJ2-1; no definite D call. Germline lookup yields CDR1 SGHRS and CDR2 YFSETQ. The CDR3 runs to 13 residues. V lost 3 bases to trimming and J lost 10 bases, with 14 bases between them. The CDR3 reads CASSSANTAEQFF. The CDR3 nucleotides are TGCGCCAGCAGCTCGGCGAACACCGCCGAGCAGTTCTTC. The whole variable domain, filled in from reference TRBV5-1 and TRBJ2-1, reads KAGVTQTPRYLIKTRGQQVTLSCSPISGHRSVSWYQQTPGQGLQFLFEYFSETQRNKGNFPGRFSGRQFSNSRSEMNVSTLELGDSALYLCASSSANTAEQFFGPGTRLTVL.

This clonotype has at least ten counts. The chain has TRBV28 and TRBJ2-7; 7 nucleotides line up with TRBD2. Germline CDR1 MDHEN, CDR2 SYDVKM. Trimming removed 1 base from V and 2 bases from J; junction bases left unmatched: 2. The CDR3 length is 14 residues. CDR3 residues: CASSLFGGTYEQYF. Here the CDR3 DNA reads TGTGCCAGCAGTTTATTCGGGGGGACCTACGAGCAGTACTTC.

This clonotype was counted many times. The CDR3 DNA reads TGTGCCACTAAACCGGGACTAGCGGTCAGCGGGGGGAGCACAGATACGCAGTATTTT. Its translation: CATKPGLAVSGGSTDTQYF. The gene calls are TRBV15 and TRBJ2-3, with TRBD2 matching over 11 bases. This CDR3 has 19 amino acids. Germline trimming cut 9 bases from V and 0 bases from J; bases unmatched to any gene: 17. CDR1 LNHNV and CDR2 YYDKDF come from the germline V gene (reference sequence).

This clonotype occurred a few times. The gene calls are TRBV10-3 and TRBJ1-1; D ambiguous. V lost 4 bases and J 0 bases, leaving 6 bases between the germline ends. The CDR3 loop spans 13 amino acids. Germline V gene data show CDR1 as ENHRY and CDR2 as SYGVKD. CDR3 amino acids: CAISVGLNTEAFF. The CDR3 bases are TGTGCCATCAGTGTCGGCTTGAACACTGAAGCTTTCTTT.

This clonotype has a count of ten or more. This chain joins TRBV12-3 or TRBV12-4 and TRBJ2-3, with 7 bases lining up with TRBD2. The CDR3 has 12 amino acids. V was pared by 6 bases and J by 7 bases, with 4 bases of the junction left unmatched. CDR3 DNA sequence: TGTGCCAGCAGAGTGGGACTAAATACGCAGTATTTT. It yields the protein CASRVGLNTQYF.

The table lists this clonotype with a few counts. The chain carries TRBV6-2 or TRBV6-3 and TRBJ1-5, with TRBD1 identical over 8 bases. CDR1 and CDR2 from the germline V gene are MNHEY and SVGEGT. The ends lost 6 bases at V and 10 bases at J; junction bases unmatched: 11. The CDR3 sequence is 14 residues long. CDR3 coding DNA: TGTGCCAGCAGATTGACAGGGGACGCCTCTCCCCAGCATTTT. Its protein is CASRLTGDASPQHF.

The table lists this clonotype with many counts. The V call is TRBV7-9, the J call TRBJ2-3; D not certain. CDR1 is SEHNR, CDR2 FQNEAQ, per germline (reference sequence). CDR3 length equals 12 residues. The V end was cut by 6 bases, the J end by 4 bases, with 8 bases between. The CDR3 DNA follows: TGTGCCAGCAGTGGAGAGGCAGATACGCAGTATTTT. Amino acid sequence: CASSGEADTQYF.

The V gene is TRBV6-1, the J gene TRBJ2-5, with D possibly called TRBD1 or TRBD2 (5 bases each). V was clipped by 4 bases and J by 5 bases, with 11 bases between them. The CDR3 loop spans 13 amino acids. Germline values: CDR1 MNHNS, CDR2 SASEGT. Here the CDR3 DNA reads TGTGCCAGCAGTGGAGGGGCGCGTGAGACCCAGTACTTC. This encodes CASSGGARETQYF.

This clonotype was found a few times. The chain couples TRBV20-1 to TRBJ2-3, with D tentatively TRBD1 (7 bases). Germline V gives CDR1 DFQATT, CDR2 SNEGSKA (reference sequence). V was shortened by 0 bases and J by 4 bases, with 14 bases between the two germline ends. The CDR3 runs to 15 residues. CDR3 in amino acids: CSARDPGGPADTQYF. Written as DNA, the CDR3 is TGCAGTGCTAGAGATCCAGGGGGGCCCGCAGATACGCAGTATTTT.

The rearrangement joins TRBV7-3 to TRBJ2-3; 10 bases map to TRBD2. Per germline, CDR1 SGHTA and CDR2 FQGTGA. Germline trimming cut 4 bases from V and 8 bases from J; bases unmatched to any gene: 12. This CDR3 comprises 16 residues. CDR3 residues: CASSSLTSGRHSTQYF. For the CDR3, the DNA is TGTGCCAGCAGCTCCCTGACTAGCGGGCGGCATTCTACGCAGTATTTT.

This chain joins TRBV11-2 and TRBJ2-4, with D possibly TRBD2 on 6 matching bases. CDR1 and CDR2 (germline): SGHAT, FQNNGV. V lost 0 bases and J 0 bases, leaving 21 bases between the germline ends. The CDR3 has 20 amino acids. This CDR3 is CASSLDHGLVLALAKNIQYF. CDR3 nucleotides: TGTGCCAGCAGCTTAGATCATGGTCTCGTACTAGCTCTAGCCAAAAACATTCAGTACTTC.

The chain links TRBV2 to TRBJ1-5; D ambiguous. Trimming stripped 5 bases from V and 4 bases from J, with 15 bases between. Per germline, CDR1 SNHLY and CDR2 FYNNEI. The CDR3 extends over 15 amino acids. The CDR3, as DNA: TGTGCCAGCAGTCCCGACTCCGGACTAAATCAGCCCCAGCATTTT. This codes for CASSPDSGLNQPQHF.

This clonotype has a handful of counts. The rearrangement joins TRBV20-1 to TRBJ2-5, with 11 positions matching TRBD2. Losses at the gene ends were 1 base for V and 5 bases for J; bases not matched to a gene: 3. The CDR3 extends over 14 amino acids. Germline V CDR1 and CDR2: DFQATT, SNEGSKA (reference sequence). This CDR3 reads CSARVPSGGETQYF. The CDR3 bases are TGCAGTGCTAGAGTCCCTAGCGGGGGGGAGACCCAGTACTTC.

This clonotype occurred a few times. V and J are TRBV10-2 and TRBJ2-7; 7 nucleotides match TRBD2. CDR1 is WSHSY and CDR2 is SAAADI in the germline V gene. The junction had 11 bases not matched to a gene; V was cut back by 6 bases and J by 3 bases. The CDR3 extends over 15 amino acids. CDR3 nucleotides: TGCGCCAGCAGGGAACCCCGAGCGGGGTACTACGAGCAGTACTTC. This sequence encodes CASREPRAGYYEQYF.

J is TRBJ2-5 and V is TRBV6-2 or TRBV6-3; 7 positions agree with TRBD1. The V and J ends lost 7 bases and 2 bases, in that order; junction bases with no gene match: 4. Germline values: CDR1 MNHEY, CDR2 SVGEGT. The CDR3 covers 13 residues. The CDR3 region has the DNA TGTGCCAGCATGGAGACAGGGCAAGAGACCCAGTACTTC. Amino acids: CASMETGQETQYF.

This clonotype was found a few times. This chain uses TRBV20-1 with TRBJ2-7; 12 nucleotides line up with TRBD2. V lost 6 bases and J lost 3; bases outside the gene matches: 12. This CDR3 is built from 16 residues. Germline V lookup: CDR1 DFQATT, CDR2 SNEGSKA (reference sequence). CDR3 loop: CSASPQLAGGYYEQYF. Here the CDR3 DNA reads TGCAGTGCCTCCCCACAACTAGCGGGGGGATACTACGAGCAGTACTTC.

The chain is built from TRBV7-9 and TRBJ1-2; no firm D call. V lost 1 base and J lost 3, with 9 bases in between. Looked up from germline, CDR1 is SEHNR and CDR2 is FQNEAQ (reference sequence). There are 14 residues in the CDR3. The CDR3 here is CASSLEVGDYGYTF. The CDR3 coding sequence is TGTGCCAGCAGCTTAGAAGTTGGGGACTATGGCTACACCTTC.

This clonotype was picked up a small number of times. The chain couples TRBV7-8 to TRBJ2-7; 9 bases agree with TRBD2. CDR1 SGHVS and CDR2 FQNEAQ come from the germline V gene. With 1 base clipped from V and 3 bases from J, the junction kept 4 bases outside the gene matches. The CDR3 is 15 residues long. The CDR3: CASSLVLAGYYEQYF. DNA for the CDR3: TGTGCCAGCAGCTTAGTTCTAGCGGGGTACTACGAGCAGTACTTC.

This clonotype appeared once. V is TRBV19 and J is TRBJ1-1; 7 bases agree with TRBD1. The CDR3 is 16 residues long. Per the germline V gene, CDR1 is LNHDA and CDR2 is SQIVND (reference sequence). Unmatched junction bases numbered 15, after V lost 10 bases and J lost 1 base. Here the CDR3 reads CATRIRDSVSNTEAFF. CDR3 DNA: TGTGCCACTAGGATACGGGACAGCGTATCGAACACTGAAGCTTTCTTT.

This clonotype counts as medium-sized. The chain carries TRBV14 and TRBJ2-1; 14 positions match TRBD2. Trimming removed 4 bases from V and 0 bases from J; junction bases left unmatched: 8. Germline V lookup: CDR1 SGHDN, CDR2 FVKESK. This CDR3 is built from 19 residues. CDR3 DNA sequence: TGTGCCAGCAGCCGATGGACTAGCGGGAGGTTAAGCTCCTACAATGAGCAGTTCTTC. Protein sequence: CASSRWTSGRLSSYNEQFF.